One sample yielded the 14 T cell receptor beta chains listed below, sequenced in a study of human T cells and chemical hapten exposure. Time point in this sample: patch test 1, 2 weeks after DPC sensitization. Noted treatment: therapeutic diphenylcyclopropenone sensitization with weekly scalp DPC. TCRdb reprocessed the RACE reads via MiXCR and lists one record per CDR3 protein. The profile shows around 300,000 distinct CDR3 sequences, approximately 6.9% of them singletons. Specimen: whole blood, collected in connection with sensitization to the hapten diphenylcyclopropenone (DPC). These receptors all stem from a woman aged 18-29 years with alopecia areata. Some clones in this sample may be carry-over from other donors' samples.

V gene TRBV13 combines with J gene TRBJ2-7, with TRBD1 matching over 7 bases. There are 14 residues in the CDR3. Germline V lookup: CDR1 PRHDT, CDR2 FYEKMQ (reference sequence). V gave up 4 bases and J gave up 0 bases; unmatched junction bases: 3. CDR3 bases: TGTGCCAGCAGCTATACAGGGGACTCCTACGAGCAGTACTTC. Protein sequence: CASSYTGDSYEQYF.

This clonotype was seen only a few times. The chain links TRBV7-9 to TRBJ2-5; D perhaps matches TRBD1 (6 bases). Germline assignment: CDR1 SEHNR and CDR2 FQNEAQ (reference sequence). The CDR3 runs 17 residues. V was trimmed by 4 bases and J by 1 base, leaving 19 bases between them. The CDR3 is CASSSPEPVTGQETQYF. The CDR3 DNA reads as TGTGCCAGCAGCTCCCCGGAACCCGTGACAGGCCAAGAGACCCAGTACTTC.

This clonotype was picked up many times. The DNA for the CDR3 is TGTGCCAGCAGCTACACACGGAACACCGGGGAGCTGTTTTTT. Protein sequence: CASSYTRNTGELFF. The genes are TRBV12-3 or TRBV12-4 and TRBJ2-2; D is unclear. The CDR3 has 14 residues. The V gene lost 6 bases and the J gene lost 1 base, with 9 bases spanning the gap.

This chain joins TRBV29-1 and TRBJ2-1; TRBD1 aligns across 8 bases. With V trimmed by 7 bases and J by 5 bases, 13 bases remained unmatched. Germline V gene lookup returns CDR1 SQVTM and CDR2 ANQGSEA. This CDR3 region has 15 residues. The CDR3 loop is CSALIPDRAHNEQFF. The CDR3 DNA reads TGCAGCGCCCTAATCCCGGACAGGGCCCACAATGAGCAGTTCTTC.

This clonotype was picked up many times. The chain combines TRBV20-1 with TRBJ1-5; D ambiguous. The CDR3 covers 16 residues. Germline CDR1 is DFQATT and CDR2 is SNEGSKA (reference sequence). V was pared by 2 bases and J by 7 bases, with 21 bases between. DNA for the CDR3: TGCAGTGCTAGACCCAACCACCCTTTTCCCGAGCAGCCCCAGCATTTT. It yields the protein CSARPNHPFPEQPQHF.

The chain uses TRBV4-2 and TRBJ1-2, with a weak D call TRBD1 (5 bases). There are 15 residues in the CDR3. CDR1 is LGHNA and CDR2 is YNFKEQ in the germline V gene. Trimming left V 0 bases short and J 7 bases short, with 15 bases between. CDR3 in DNA: TGTGCCAGCAGCCAAGAAGAAGGGACGTCTTCTGGCTACACCTTC. Translation: CASSQEEGTSSGYTF.

The table lists this clonotype with many counts. V usage is TRBV4-3 and J usage is TRBJ2-3; maybe TRBD2 (7 bases). The CDR3 contains 17 residues. Between the trimmed V and J ends, which lost 1 base and 3 bases, there was a span of 17 bases. The germline V gene has CDR1 LGHNA and CDR2 YSLEER. As DNA, the CDR3 is TGCGCCAGCAGCCAAGCGGGGGGCTCGACCACTACAGATACGCAGTATTTT. Encoded protein: CASSQAGGSTTTDTQYF.

There are a few counts of this clonotype. J is TRBJ1-6 and V is TRBV9; D is undetermined. V was shortened by 2 bases and J by 7 bases, with 13 bases between the two germline ends. Germline V gives CDR1 SGDLS, CDR2 YYNGEE. The CDR3 is 15 amino acids. The CDR3 region is CASSVSGDWNSPLHF. CDR3 bases: TGTGCCAGCAGCGTTTCGGGTGATTGGAATTCACCCCTCCACTTT.

This clonotype was counted ten times or more. The chain has TRBV6-5 and TRBJ1-2; 9 positions agree with TRBD1. CDR1 and CDR2 (germline): MNHEY, SVGAGI. J lost 4 bases, V lost 0 bases, and 9 bases had no gene match. This CDR3 region has 17 residues. In DNA form, the CDR3 reads TGTGCCAGCAGTTACTCTCCCGGGACAGGGCTTCCCTATGGCTACACCTTC. Protein sequence: CASSYSPGTGLPYGYTF.

V gene TRBV7-2 combines with J gene TRBJ1-2; D perhaps matches TRBD1 (5 bases). The V gene's germline CDR1 is SGHTA and CDR2 FQGNSA. This CDR3 has 15 amino acids. The ends were cut back, 2 bases at V and 7 bases at J, with 17 bases in the middle. CDR3 coding DNA: TGTGCCAGCAGCTTATCCGGGACGGAGAATAGTGGCTACACCTTC. This codes for CASSLSGTENSGYTF.

The V and J genes are TRBV5-6 and TRBJ2-7, with TRBD2 matching over 9 bases. The CDR3 consists of 15 residues. The trim removed 7 bases at V and 0 bases at J, leaving 8 bases unmatched. Germline lookup yields CDR1 SGHDT and CDR2 YYEEEE. The CDR3 DNA follows: TGTGCCAGCCGATTAGCGGGGGCCTCCTCCTACGAGCAGTACTTC. It specifies CASRLAGASSYEQYF.

The rearrangement links TRBV12-3 or TRBV12-4 to TRBJ1-4; possibly TRBD1 for D (6 bases). CDR3 length equals 14 residues. Trimming removed 4 bases from V and 5 bases from J, with 11 bases in between. CDR3 protein: CASSSRDKNEKLFF. The CDR3 bases are TGTGCCAGCAGTTCTCGGGACAAAAATGAAAAACTGTTTTTT.

This CDR3 reads CSAVRTSGDTDTQYF. Written as DNA, the CDR3 is TGCAGTGCTGTTAGGACTAGTGGGGACACAGATACGCAGTATTTT. The chain has TRBV20-1 and TRBJ2-3, with 7 bases lining up with TRBD2. Trimming cost V 5 bases and J 2 bases; bases outside gene matches: 10. The germline V gene has CDR1 DFQATT and CDR2 SNEGSKA (reference sequence). The CDR3 totals 15 residues.

The gene calls are TRBV5-1 and TRBJ2-6; the D is unclear. The CDR3 is made up of 15 amino acids. CDR1 is SGHRS, CDR2 YFSETQ, per germline. Trimming took 4 bases from V and 0 from J, leaving 8 bases between them. The CDR3 coding sequence is TGCGCCAGCAGCCCAACCTTCTCTGGGGCCAACGTCCTGACTTTC. It yields the protein CASSPTFSGANVLTF.